Following are 11 T cell receptor beta chains from one sample sequenced in a study of blood T cell repertoires in COVID-19. Generated by immunoSEQ multiplex PCR, the TCRdb table keeps only in-frame clones and is missing some. This sample carries 20,000 to 30,000 clones, 85% to 90% of them seen once, and the ten largest clones take around 15%. Sample: peripheral blood. Receptor source: a man aged 65-85 years with acute or convalescent COVID-19.

V usage is TRBV11-1 and J usage is TRBJ2-2; D possibly corresponds to TRBD1 (6 bases). CDR1 and CDR2 from the germline V gene are SGHAT and FQDESV (reference sequence). This CDR3 has 16 amino acids. Between the trimmed V and J ends, which lost 1 base and 1 base, there was a span of 10 bases. The CDR3 spells CASSLGKQGNTGELFF. For the CDR3, the DNA is TGTGCCAGCAGCTTAGGGAAACAGGGGAACACCGGGGAGCTGTTTTTT.

J is TRBJ2-1 and V is TRBV11-1; TRBD2 matches 8 bases. The CDR3 totals 16 residues. J lost 4 bases, V lost 7 bases, and 12 bases had no gene match. Germline CDR1 reads SGHAT; CDR2 reads FQDESV (reference sequence). CDR3 in amino acids: CASTPAGASRYNEQFF. CDR3 in DNA: TGTGCCAGCACCCCAGCGGGAGCGAGCCGGTACAATGAGCAGTTCTTC.

V usage is TRBV7-2 and J usage is TRBJ2-7, with D perhaps matching TRBD2 (7 bases). CDR1 and CDR2 from the germline V gene are SGHTA and FQGNSA. The CDR3 extends over 15 amino acids. Trimming cost V 6 bases and J 6 bases, with 21 bases left between them. The CDR3 bases are TGTGCCAGCAGTTTGATGGGGGGGCGCGCGGGCGAGCAGTACTTC. Its protein is CASSLMGGRAGEQYF.

V gene TRBV4-1 combines with J gene TRBJ1-4; D remains ambiguous. Germline V gene lookup returns CDR1 MGHRA and CDR2 YSYEKL. Trimming took 3 bases from V and 0 from J, leaving 14 bases between them. CDR3 length equals 17 residues. CDR3 in DNA: TGCGCCAGCAGCCAGTCGACATGGCCAGCAACTAATGAAAAACTGTTTTTT. As protein: CASSQSTWPATNEKLFF.

The chain carries TRBV19 and TRBJ1-2; a weak D match, TRBD1 (6 bases). Looked up from germline, CDR1 is LNHDA and CDR2 is SQIVND (reference sequence). The CDR3 is made up of 13 amino acids. Between the trimmed V and J ends, which lost 3 bases and 10 bases, there was a span of 15 bases. Written as DNA, the CDR3 is TGTGCCAGTAGTATTTTGGGGGCAGTCCCCTACACCTTC. It codes for CASSILGAVPYTF.

The CDR3 is CASSKVLSMEQGKVNTEAFF. In DNA, the CDR3 is TGTGCCAGCAGCAAAGTATTATCGATGGAGCAGGGGAAAGTGAACACTGAAGCTTTCTTT. The V and J genes are TRBV21-1 and TRBJ1-1; the table's D call of TRBD1 was not tested on the DNA. TRBV21-1 is an annotated pseudogene. This CDR3 is 20 amino acids long.

This clone was detected only once. This chain links TRBV3-1 (or the pseudogene TRBV3-2) with TRBJ1-1; 7 bases line up with TRBD1. Looked up from germline, CDR1 is LGHDT and CDR2 is YNNKEL (reference sequence). CDR3 length: 14 amino acids. V trimming: 2 bases; J trimming: 3 bases; junction bases outside the gene matches: 3. This CDR3 is CASSQPGTDTEAFF. The CDR3 coding sequence is TGTGCCAGCAGCCAACCAGGGACAGACACTGAAGCTTTCTTT.

The chain has TRBV4-1 and TRBJ1-5, with 9 bases lining up with TRBD1. V shed 1 base, J shed 0 bases, and the junction held 10 bases outside the gene matches. Looked up from germline, CDR1 is MGHRA and CDR2 is YSYEKL. The CDR3 runs to 19 residues. The CDR3 spells CASSQGTGGSSHSNQPQHF. The CDR3 nucleotides read TGCGCCAGCAGCCAAGGAACAGGGGGCTCGTCCCATAGCAATCAGCCCCAGCATTTT.

The chain is built from TRBV4-3 and TRBJ1-2; TRBD1 aligns across 7 bases. This CDR3 contains 14 residues. CDR1 and CDR2 from the germline V gene are LGHNA and YSLEER. V was clipped by 4 bases and J by 3 bases; unmatched bases: 5. The CDR3 bases are TGCGCCAGCAGCCCGAACCAGGGGGACTATGGCTACACCTTC. Protein sequence: CASSPNQGDYGYTF.

The chain couples TRBV4-1 to TRBJ2-3, with TRBD1 matching over 10 bases. The CDR3 consists of 14 residues. J was trimmed by 6 bases and V by 7 bases; bases with no gene match: 7. Germline lookup yields CDR1 MGHRA and CDR2 YSYEKL. As DNA, the CDR3 is TGCGCCAGCAAGTGGGACAGGGGTACGGATACGCAGTATTTT. Its translation: CASKWDRGTDTQYF.

This clone appeared once. The rearrangement links TRBV19 to TRBJ1-4, with 7 bases fitting TRBD1. This CDR3 is built from 14 residues. With 4 bases clipped from V and 15 bases from J, the junction kept 14 bases outside the gene matches. The V gene's germline CDR1 is LNHDA and CDR2 SQIVND (reference sequence). In DNA form, the CDR3 reads TGTGCCAGTAGTAGTCGGACAGGACAACCCGCATTGTTTTTT. Residues: CASSSRTGQPALFF. The full variable domain, with the rest looked up from reference TRBV19 and TRBJ1-4, is DGGITQSPKYLFRKEGQNVTLSCEQNLNHDAMYWYRQDPGQGLRLIYYSQIVNDFQKGDIAEGYSVSREKKESFPLTVTSAQKNPTAFYLCASSSRTGQPALFFGSGTQLSVL.